Presented here are 10 T cell receptor beta chains from one specimen sequenced in a study of blood T cell repertoires in COVID-19. Clones were sequenced by immunoSEQ multiplex PCR, and TCRdb holds only the in-frame ones, with some missing. Of 45,000 to 60,000 clones detected, 85% to 95% appear once; the ten largest clones hold 3.9%. The sequencing input was peripheral blood. These TCRs come from a man aged 50 to 59 with acute or convalescent COVID-19.

The chain combines TRBV4-2 with TRBJ1-2, with D possibly TRBD1 on 5 matching bases. Germline assignment: CDR1 LGHNA and CDR2 YNFKEQ. The CDR3 spans 18 residues. Trimming left V 4 bases short and J 3 bases short, with 24 bases between. In DNA form, the CDR3 reads TGTGCCAGCAGCCCCGCAACGGACAACGGGGGACGGCACTATGGCTACACCTTC. Translation: CASSPATDNGGRHYGYTF.

This chain connects TRBV6-5 to TRBJ2-3; 8 bases match TRBD2. The germline V gene encodes CDR1 MNHEY and CDR2 SVGAGI. The CDR3 spans 14 residues. CDR3 in DNA: TGTGCAAGTGCTAGCGGGCAACCCACAGATACGCAGTATTTT. Protein sequence: CASASGQPTDTQYF.

The chain has TRBV6-2 or TRBV6-3 and TRBJ1-4; D gene ambiguous. The CDR3 spans 15 residues. The V end lost 4 bases, the J end lost 8 bases, and 17 bases lay between the germline ends. Germline V gene lookup returns CDR1 MNHEY and CDR2 SVGEGT. The CDR3 sequence: CASSSPNPRWEKLFF. As DNA, the CDR3 is TGTGCCAGCAGTTCGCCAAACCCTAGGTGGGAAAAACTGTTTTTT.

V and J are TRBV14 and TRBJ1-2, with unresolved D. Germline V CDR1 and CDR2: SGHDN, FVKESK. The CDR3 is made up of 13 amino acids. V was pared by 2 bases and J by 4 bases, with 8 bases between. CDR3 sequence: CASSQRGLYGYTF. CDR3 coding DNA: TGTGCCAGCAGCCAACGGGGTCTCTATGGCTACACCTTC.

The CDR3 DNA is TGTGCCAGCAGCCCCCCCGGGTCGGGGGATACGCAGTATTTT. It specifies CASSPPGSGDTQYF. The chain uses TRBV7-8 and TRBJ2-3; TRBD2 might be the D (5 bases). Deletions cut 5 bases from V and 6 bases from J, with 15 bases between. This CDR3 spans 14 amino acids. CDR1 is SGHVS, CDR2 FQNEAQ, per germline.

The gene calls are TRBV11-3 and TRBJ1-6; tentative D call: TRBD1 (5 bases). Trimming stripped 5 bases from V and 7 bases from J, with 15 bases between. The CDR3 length is 15 residues. Looked up from germline, CDR1 is SGHNT and CDR2 is YENEEA. The CDR3 region has the DNA TGTGCCAGCAGCCCGGGAGGGGAGGGGAATTCACCCCTCCACTTT. This translates into CASSPGGEGNSPLHF.

V gene TRBV6-6 combines with J gene TRBJ2-5; 9 nucleotides line up with TRBD2. V was pared by 6 bases and J by 4 bases, with 9 bases of the junction left unmatched. Germline V lookup: CDR1 MNHNY, CDR2 SVGAGI (reference sequence). This CDR3 is 15 amino acids long. CDR3 in DNA: TGTGCCAGCAGCCCGGTAGCGGGAGTGGGAGAGACCCAGTACTTC. Residues: CASSPVAGVGETQYF.

This chain links TRBV19 with TRBJ2-5; a weak D match, TRBD1 (6 bases). Per the germline V gene, CDR1 is LNHDA and CDR2 is SQIVND (reference sequence). V was cut by 1 base and J by 4 bases, with 16 bases left in between. The CDR3 length is 16 residues. The CDR3 region is CASSIAWGPKRETQYF. The CDR3 nucleotides are TGTGCCAGTAGTATAGCCTGGGGGCCCAAGCGAGAGACCCAGTACTTC.

The chain couples TRBV9 to TRBJ2-5; 7 bases are shared with TRBD1. The J call may be in error: the DNA end matches TRBJ2-7 better. CDR3 size: 14 residues. Germline CDR1 is SGDLS and CDR2 is YYNGEE. CDR3 nucleotides: TGTGCCAGCAGCGGGGGGACAGACTCCTACGAGCAGTACTTC. Its translation is CASSGGTDSYEQYF.

The rearrangement joins TRBV16 to TRBJ2-7; 10 nucleotides agree with TRBD1. V shed 4 bases, J shed 6 bases, and the junction held 9 bases outside the gene matches. CDR1 and CDR2 from the germline V gene are KGHSY and FQNENV. The length of the CDR3 is 15 residues. The CDR3 sequence is CASSRATGGTSEQYF. The CDR3 DNA reads as TGTGCCAGCAGCCGTGCGACAGGGGGCACATCCGAGCAGTACTTC. The full variable domain, completed using reference TRBV16 and TRBJ2-7, is GEEVAQTPKHLVRGEGQKAKLYCAPIKGHSYVFWYQQVLKNEFKFLISFQNENVFDETGMPKERFSAKCLPNSPCSLEIQATKLEDSAVYFCASSRATGGTSEQYFGPGTRLTVT.